Listed here is a single T cell receptor (beta chain). Its antigen is currently unknown. The CDR3 consists of 17 residues. The V gene lost 0 bases and the J gene lost 3 bases, with 16 bases spanning the gap. Germline CDR1 and CDR2: ENHRY and SYGVKD. This record belongs to a study of post-analysis software for immune sequencing data. Turning to the study itself: The disease courses covered relapsing-remitting, secondary progressive and progressive-relapsing multiple sclerosis.

Overall study findings and caveats: Controls' normalized Chao1 diversity significantly exceeded that of multiple sclerosis patients. Same-batch preparations were strongly co-clustered by F measure. Four or five TRBV segments (TRBV5-6, TRBV5-1 and TRBV20-1 among them) occurred more frequently in patients than in controls.

Unique-molecular-identifier-tagged TCR beta cDNA libraries were used. The source material, about 0.95 to 11 million T cells, gave rise to about 460,000 cDNA molecules. TCRdb itself ran the PCR reads through MiXCR, one entry per CDR3 protein. The sample lists a few hundred thousand distinct CDR3 sequences, under 40% occurring once. This TCR derives from a girl aged 2 to 17 with multiple sclerosis. The sequenced sample was blood. This chain connects TRBV10-3 to TRBJ2-3, with D possibly TRBD1 on 5 matching bases. CDR3 loop: CAISESTAGFSTDTQYF. In DNA form, the CDR3 reads TGTGCCATCAGTGAGTCGACCGCAGGGTTTAGTACAGATACGCAGTATTTT.